This T cell receptor beta chain was observed in a study of blood T cell repertoires in COVID-19. Study background: The United States, Italy and Spain supplied acute and convalescent COVID-19 samples. T cells, B-cell-depleted T cells, or PBMCs provided the cDNA or gDNA that served as material.

V was cut by 7 bases and J by 0 bases, with 6 bases left in between. This CDR3 contains 13 residues. The germline V gene has CDR1 MNHNY and CDR2 SVGAGI (reference sequence). Measured with immunoSEQ multiplex PCR; TCRdb has only the in-frame clones, and not every one. The sample includes approximately 54,000 clones, approximately 86% of them seen just once. V usage is TRBV6-6 and J usage is TRBJ1-4; no firm D call. This sequence originates from a man aged 80 or over with active COVID-19. What was sequenced was peripheral blood. DNA for the CDR3: TGTGCCAGCAACTTTGCAACTAATGAAAAACTGTTTTTT. This translates into CASNFATNEKLFF.